Sequencing of this T cell receptor beta chain was carried out in a study of T cells in localized non-small cell lung cancer. Profiling relied on immunoSEQ multiplex PCR, and the TCRdb table lists in-frame clones only, not all of them. The sample carries about 53,000 clones, 65% to 85% recorded once. This sequence was found in a man aged 35 to 69 with stage III lung adenocarcinoma. The specimen comprised peripheral blood mononuclear cells, sampled before any cancer treatment.

CDR3 nucleotides: TGTGCCAGCAACACGGGAGAGGTAACTGAAGCTTTCTTT. It encodes CASNTGEVTEAFF. The rearrangement uses TRBV6-1 and TRBJ1-1; D not certain. Deletions cut 7 bases from V and 5 bases from J, with 14 bases between. The CDR3 is 13 residues long. Germline-derived CDR1 and CDR2 are MNHNS and SASEGT.